This record looks at one T cell receptor (beta chain) sequence and its context. What it recognizes is unknown. The CDR3 spans 14 residues. Between the trimmed V and J ends, which lost 1 base and 2 bases, there was a span of 8 bases. Per the germline V gene, CDR1 is SGHVS and CDR2 is FQNEAQ. The PCR had 60 Vbeta and 13 Jbeta primers. Method: immunoSEQ multiplex PCR; TCRdb's copy keeps in-frame clones and lacks some. The table for this sample gives under 40,000 clones. This specimen belongs to a study of cytomegalovirus exposure and HLA in healthy donors. Turning to the study itself: Tens of millions of unique TCRs, all from HLA-typed donors, were included in an early release of the data.

Study results and caveats: TRBV6-2, TRBV6-3 and other indistinguishable V segments were excluded. In a later analysis, productive TCRs from donors in an Asian-associated ancestry cluster reportedly carried fewer N-insertions than the cohort mean.

This rearrangement joins TRBV7-8 to TRBJ1-2; D remains unclear. Specimen: PBMCs. The clonotype originates from a female donor in good health and CMV-seronegative. In DNA, the CDR3 is TGTGCCAGCAGCTTAGGCAGGCTAAACTATGGCTACACCTTC. This translates into CASSLGRLNYGYTF.